This T cell receptor beta chain came from a study of blood T cells in healthy people across ages. Broader study findings: When one million T cells were used, diversity estimates were thought to be underestimates.

Worth noting for this clonotype: Its matching antigen is unknown.

PBMCs were isolated at a quantity of at least 6.5 million per sample. Total RNA extraction produced at least 5.5 micrograms (per sample) for the study. Next came a second PCR, run for roughly 6 to 11 cycles, which used a sample-barcoded 5' primer along with a J-beta primer mix. TCRdb recomputed calls from the 5' RACE reads with MiXCR, one row per CDR3 protein. Among roughly 1,800,000 distinct CDR3 sequences listed, 49% were seen once. CDR3 length equals 12 residues. The ends were cut back, 6 bases at V and 9 bases at J, with 15 bases in the middle. Per germline, CDR1 SGHAT and CDR2 FQDESV (reference sequence).

The TCR was taken from a woman aged 40 to 50 in good health. Specimen: blood. The chain combines TRBV11-1 with TRBJ2-7; TRBD2 is a possible D gene (5 bases). This CDR3 reads CASSTRLGGQYF. The CDR3 DNA reads TGTGCCAGCAGTACGAGACTCGGAGGGCAGTACTTC.